Shown below are 8 T cell receptor beta chains from a single sample sequenced in a study of technical replicates of blood from several donors. Assay used: immunoSEQ multiplex PCR; TCRdb lists only in-frame clones, some missing. The repertoire holds more than 90,000 clones, roughly 95% seen once, with 0.3% to 0.35% in the top ten. Sequenced: T cells isolated from PBMCs. Receptors originate from a human donor in good health.

The rearrangement joins TRBV5-1 to TRBJ2-5, with 10 nucleotides matching TRBD1. V lost 4 bases and J lost 4; bases outside the gene matches: 7. Germline assignment: CDR1 SGHRS and CDR2 YFSETQ. This CDR3 contains 15 residues. The CDR3 DNA follows: TGCGCCAGCAGCCTCGGGACAGGGGTTGCAGAGACCCAGTACTTC. Protein: CASSLGTGVAETQYF.

This chain connects TRBV13 to TRBJ2-5; D gene unclear. The germline gives CDR1 PRHDT, CDR2 FYEKMQ (reference sequence). Trimming stripped 1 base from V and 3 bases from J, with 3 bases between. There are 12 residues in the CDR3. Here the CDR3 DNA reads TGTGCCAGCAGCTTAGTCGAAGAGACCCAGTACTTC. As protein: CASSLVEETQYF.

V usage is TRBV11-2 and J usage is TRBJ2-7; perhaps TRBD1 as D (5 bases). This CDR3 spans 14 amino acids. Trimming cost V 5 bases and J 3 bases, with 14 bases left between them. Germline assignment: CDR1 SGHAT and CDR2 FQNNGV. The CDR3 protein is CASSGLDSLYEQYF. CDR3 nucleotide sequence: TGTGCCAGCAGCGGTCTTGACAGTCTCTACGAGCAGTACTTC.

This chain links TRBV2 with TRBJ2-7; possibly TRBD2 for D (5 bases). The V end was cut by 4 bases, the J end by 2 bases, with 15 bases between. The CDR3 covers 15 residues. Per germline, CDR1 SNHLY and CDR2 FYNNEI. The CDR3 loop reads CASSVPSGWPYEQYF. CDR3 DNA: TGTGCCAGCAGTGTGCCGTCGGGATGGCCCTACGAGCAGTACTTC.

This clone has only one observation. The V gene is TRBV4-2, the J gene TRBJ1-4; D gene ambiguous. The CDR3 is 14 amino acids. The V end was cut by 2 bases, the J end by 1 base, with 5 bases between. The germline V gene encodes CDR1 LGHNA and CDR2 YNFKEQ. CDR3: CASSQTRTNEKLFF. DNA of the CDR3: TGTGCCAGCAGCCAAACGCGAACTAATGAAAAACTGTTTTTT.

The J gene is TRBJ2-7, the V gene TRBV6-5, with D tentatively TRBD2 (5 bases). Germline V CDR1 and CDR2: MNHEY, SVGAGI. This CDR3 contains 15 residues. V lost 6 bases to trimming and J lost 2 bases, with 17 bases between them. The CDR3 sequence: CASSSDGSSPYEQYF. The CDR3 DNA reads as TGTGCCAGCAGCTCCGACGGATCTAGCCCCTACGAGCAGTACTTC.

This clone has more than one count but fewer than ten. V gene TRBV25-1 combines with J gene TRBJ1-1, with D possibly being TRBD1 (6 bases). Trimming took 6 bases from V and 4 from J, leaving 12 bases between them. This CDR3 has 13 amino acids. CDR1 and CDR2 (germline): MGHDK, SYGVNS. In DNA form, the CDR3 reads TGTGCCAGCAGGACAGGAGGATCCACTGAAGCTTTCTTT. As protein: CASRTGGSTEAFF. The complete variable domain, with remaining parts taken from reference TRBV25-1 and TRBJ1-1, reads EADIYQTPRYLVIGTGKKITLECSQTMGHDKMYWYQQDPGMELHLIHYSYGVNSTEKGDLSSESTVSRIRTEHFPLTLESARPSHTSQYLCASRTGGSTEAFFGQGTRLTVV.

The chain uses TRBV11-2 and TRBJ2-1; TRBD1 might be the D (7 bases). CDR3 length: 13 residues. V was trimmed by 2 bases and J by 9 bases, leaving 11 bases between them. CDR1 and CDR2 (germline): SGHAT, FQNNGV. Written as DNA, the CDR3 is TGTGCCAGCAGCTTATCAGGGGGAGGTGAGCAGTTCTTC. The encoded protein is CASSLSGGGEQFF.